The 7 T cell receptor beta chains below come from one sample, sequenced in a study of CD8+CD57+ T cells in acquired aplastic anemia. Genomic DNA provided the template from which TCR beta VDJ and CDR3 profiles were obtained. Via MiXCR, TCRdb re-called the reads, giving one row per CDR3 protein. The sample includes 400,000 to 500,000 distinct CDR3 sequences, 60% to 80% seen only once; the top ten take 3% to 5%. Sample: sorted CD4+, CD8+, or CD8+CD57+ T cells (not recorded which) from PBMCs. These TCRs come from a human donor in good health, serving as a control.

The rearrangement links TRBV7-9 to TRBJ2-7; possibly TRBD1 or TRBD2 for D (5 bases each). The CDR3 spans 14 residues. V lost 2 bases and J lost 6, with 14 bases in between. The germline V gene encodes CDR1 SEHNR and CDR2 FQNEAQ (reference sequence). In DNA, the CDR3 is TGTGCCAGCAGCTTACACCTGGGGGATACCGAGCAGTACTTC. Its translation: CASSLHLGDTEQYF.

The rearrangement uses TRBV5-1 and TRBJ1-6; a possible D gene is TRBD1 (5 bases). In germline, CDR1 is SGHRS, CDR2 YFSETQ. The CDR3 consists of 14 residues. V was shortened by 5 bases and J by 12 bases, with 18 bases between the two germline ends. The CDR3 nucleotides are TGCGCCAGCAGTGTGGGGCACTTAGCTAGACCCCTCCACTTT. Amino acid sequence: CASSVGHLARPLHF.

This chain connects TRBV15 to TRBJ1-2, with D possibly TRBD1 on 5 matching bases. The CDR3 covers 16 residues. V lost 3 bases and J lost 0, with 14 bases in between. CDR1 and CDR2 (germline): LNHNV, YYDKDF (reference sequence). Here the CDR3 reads CATSSQTGTANYGYTF. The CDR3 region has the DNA TGTGCCACCAGCAGCCAAACCGGGACGGCTAACTATGGCTACACCTTC.

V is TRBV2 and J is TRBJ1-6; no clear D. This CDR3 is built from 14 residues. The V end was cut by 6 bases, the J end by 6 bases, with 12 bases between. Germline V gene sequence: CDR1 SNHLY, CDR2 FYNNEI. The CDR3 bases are TGTGCCAGCAGGGAGGAGCGGGGTAATTCACCCCTCCACTTT. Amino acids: CASREERGNSPLHF.

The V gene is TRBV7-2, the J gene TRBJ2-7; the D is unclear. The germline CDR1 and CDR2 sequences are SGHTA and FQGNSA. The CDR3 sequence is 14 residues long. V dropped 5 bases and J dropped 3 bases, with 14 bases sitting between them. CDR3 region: CASSLSRVVYEQYF. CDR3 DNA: TGTGCCAGCAGCCTCTCACGGGTCGTCTACGAGCAGTACTTC.

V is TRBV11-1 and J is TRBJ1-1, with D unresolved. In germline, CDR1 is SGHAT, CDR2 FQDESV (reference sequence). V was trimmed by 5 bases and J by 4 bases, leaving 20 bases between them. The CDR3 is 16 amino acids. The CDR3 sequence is CASSRSGLEAGTEAFF. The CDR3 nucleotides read TGTGCCAGCAGCCGGAGCGGACTAGAGGCGGGCACTGAAGCTTTCTTT. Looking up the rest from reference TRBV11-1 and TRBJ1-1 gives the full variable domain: EAEVAQSPRYKITEKSQAVAFWCDPISGHATLYWYRQILGQGPELLVQFQDESVVDDSQLPKDRFSAERLKGVDSTLKIQPAELGDSAMYLCASSRSGLEAGTEAFFGQGTRLTVV.

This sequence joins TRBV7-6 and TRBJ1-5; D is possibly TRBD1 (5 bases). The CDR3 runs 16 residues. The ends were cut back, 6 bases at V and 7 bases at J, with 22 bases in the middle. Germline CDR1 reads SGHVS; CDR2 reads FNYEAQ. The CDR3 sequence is CASRRALQGGDQPQHF. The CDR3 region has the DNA TGTGCCAGCAGGCGGGCCCTCCAGGGAGGGGACCAGCCCCAGCATTTT. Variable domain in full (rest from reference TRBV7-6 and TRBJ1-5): GAGVSQSPRYKVTKRGQDVALRCDPISGHVSLYWYRQALGQGPEFLTYFNYEAQQDKSGLPNDRFSAERPEGSISTLTIQRTEQRDSAMYRCASRRALQGGDQPQHFGDGTRLSIL.